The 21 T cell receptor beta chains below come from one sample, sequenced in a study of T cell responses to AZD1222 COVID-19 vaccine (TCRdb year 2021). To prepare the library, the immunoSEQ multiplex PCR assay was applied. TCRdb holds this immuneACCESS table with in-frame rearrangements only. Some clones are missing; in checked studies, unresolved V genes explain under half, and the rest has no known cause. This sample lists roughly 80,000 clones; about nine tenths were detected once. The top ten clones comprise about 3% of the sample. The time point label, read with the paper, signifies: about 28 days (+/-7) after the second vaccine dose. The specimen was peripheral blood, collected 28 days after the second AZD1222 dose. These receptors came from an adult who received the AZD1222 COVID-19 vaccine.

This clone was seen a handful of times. The CDR3 is CSALTGGANSPLHF. The CDR3 nucleotides are TGCAGCGCACTGACAGGGGGCGCGAATTCACCCCTCCACTTT. V and J are TRBV29-1 and TRBJ1-6; TRBD1 matches at 10 bases. The V and J ends lost 7 bases and 7 bases, in that order; junction bases with no gene match: 7. Germline assignment: CDR1 SQVTM and CDR2 ANQGSEA. The CDR3 extends over 14 amino acids.

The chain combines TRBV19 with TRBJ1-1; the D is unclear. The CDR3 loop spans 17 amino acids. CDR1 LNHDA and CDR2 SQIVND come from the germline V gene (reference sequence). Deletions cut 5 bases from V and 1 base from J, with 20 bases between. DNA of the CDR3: TGTGCCAGTAGTTCTGAAGGGCGTTTCGACCCGAACACTGAAGCTTTCTTT. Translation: CASSSEGRFDPNTEAFF.

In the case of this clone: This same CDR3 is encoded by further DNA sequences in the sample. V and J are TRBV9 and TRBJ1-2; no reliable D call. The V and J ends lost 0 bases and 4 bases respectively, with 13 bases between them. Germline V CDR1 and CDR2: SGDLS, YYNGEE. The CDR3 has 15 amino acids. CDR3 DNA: TGTGCCAGCAGCGTAGGGCAGACCACTACCTATGGCTACACCTTC. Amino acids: CASSVGQTTTYGYTF.

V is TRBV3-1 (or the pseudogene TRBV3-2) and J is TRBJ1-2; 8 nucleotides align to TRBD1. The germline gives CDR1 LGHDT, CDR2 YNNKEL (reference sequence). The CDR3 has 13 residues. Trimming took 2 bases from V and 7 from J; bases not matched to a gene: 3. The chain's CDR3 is CASSQTGGSGYTF. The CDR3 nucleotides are TGTGCCAGCAGCCAAACAGGGGGGAGTGGCTACACCTTC.

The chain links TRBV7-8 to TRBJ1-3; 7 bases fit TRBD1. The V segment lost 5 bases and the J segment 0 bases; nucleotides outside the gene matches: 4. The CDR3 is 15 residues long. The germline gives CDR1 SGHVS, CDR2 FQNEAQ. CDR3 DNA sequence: TGTGCCAGCAGCCGTTGGGACAGCTCTGGAAACACCATATATTTT. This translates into CASSRWDSSGNTIYF.

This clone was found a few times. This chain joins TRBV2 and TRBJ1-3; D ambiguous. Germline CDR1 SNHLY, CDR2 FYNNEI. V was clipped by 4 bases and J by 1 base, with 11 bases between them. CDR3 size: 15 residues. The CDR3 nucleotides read TGTGCCAGCAGTGGATCGTGGGTGTCTGGAAACACCATATATTTT. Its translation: CASSGSWVSGNTIYF.

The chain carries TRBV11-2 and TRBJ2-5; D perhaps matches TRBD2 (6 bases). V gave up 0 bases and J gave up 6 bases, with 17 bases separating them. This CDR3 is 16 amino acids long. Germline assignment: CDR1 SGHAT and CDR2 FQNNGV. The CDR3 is CASSLDSREWTKTQYF. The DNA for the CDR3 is TGTGCCAGCAGCTTAGACTCCAGGGAATGGACTAAGACCCAGTACTTC.

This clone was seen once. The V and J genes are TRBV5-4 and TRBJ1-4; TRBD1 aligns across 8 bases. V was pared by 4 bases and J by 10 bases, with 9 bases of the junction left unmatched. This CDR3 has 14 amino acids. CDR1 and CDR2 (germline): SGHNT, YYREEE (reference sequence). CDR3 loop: CASSVDRALGKLFF. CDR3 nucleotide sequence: TGTGCCAGCAGCGTGGACAGGGCGTTAGGAAAACTGTTTTTT.

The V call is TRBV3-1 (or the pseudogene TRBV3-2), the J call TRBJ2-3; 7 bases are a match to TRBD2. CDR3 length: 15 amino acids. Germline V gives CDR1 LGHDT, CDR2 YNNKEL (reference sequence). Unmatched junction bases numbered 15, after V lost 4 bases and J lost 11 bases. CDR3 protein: CASSPLPGGTGGQYF. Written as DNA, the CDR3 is TGTGCCAGCAGCCCCCTGCCGGGAGGAACGGGAGGGCAGTATTTT.

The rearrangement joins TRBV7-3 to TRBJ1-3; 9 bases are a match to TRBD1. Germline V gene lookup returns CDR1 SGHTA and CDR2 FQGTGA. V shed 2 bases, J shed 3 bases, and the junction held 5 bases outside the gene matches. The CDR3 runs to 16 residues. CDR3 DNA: TGTGCCAGCAGCTTAGCCGGGACAGGGAGTGGAAACACCATATATTTT. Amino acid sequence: CASSLAGTGSGNTIYF.

As DNA, the CDR3 is TGCGCCAGCAGCGTGGGACTAGCGGGGGGGCAAAGGCACGACAATGAGCAGTTCTTC. It encodes CASSVGLAGGQRHDNEQFF. J is TRBJ2-1 and V is TRBV5-1, with 16 positions matching TRBD2. CDR1 is SGHRS and CDR2 is YFSETQ in the germline V gene. V gave up 4 bases and J gave up 5 bases; unmatched junction bases: 12. CDR3 length: 19 residues. Drawing the rest from reference TRBV5-1 and TRBJ2-1, the complete variable domain is KAGVTQTPRYLIKTRGQQVTLSCSPISGHRSVSWYQQTPGQGLQFLFEYFSETQRNKGNFPGRFSGRQFSNSRSEMNVSTLELGDSALYLCASSVGLAGGQRHDNEQFFGPGTRLTVL.

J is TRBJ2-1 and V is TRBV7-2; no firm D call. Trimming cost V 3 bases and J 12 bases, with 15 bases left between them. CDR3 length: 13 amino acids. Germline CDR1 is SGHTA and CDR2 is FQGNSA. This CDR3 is CASSLGPYVGQFF. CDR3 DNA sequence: TGTGCCAGCAGCTTGGGCCCCTATGTTGGGCAGTTCTTC.

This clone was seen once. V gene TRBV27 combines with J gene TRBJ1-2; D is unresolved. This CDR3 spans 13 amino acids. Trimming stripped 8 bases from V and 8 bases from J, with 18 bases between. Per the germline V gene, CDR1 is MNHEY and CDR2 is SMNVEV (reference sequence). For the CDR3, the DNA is TGTGCCAGCGGCATACCGGGGTTTAAAGGCTACACCTTC. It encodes CASGIPGFKGYTF.

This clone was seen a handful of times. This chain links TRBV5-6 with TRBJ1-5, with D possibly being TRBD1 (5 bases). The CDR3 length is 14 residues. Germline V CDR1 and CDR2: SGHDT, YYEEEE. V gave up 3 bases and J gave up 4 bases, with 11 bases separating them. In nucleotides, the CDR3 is TGTGCCAGCAGCTGGAGGGGTGGGAATCAGCCCCAGCATTTT. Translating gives CASSWRGGNQPQHF.

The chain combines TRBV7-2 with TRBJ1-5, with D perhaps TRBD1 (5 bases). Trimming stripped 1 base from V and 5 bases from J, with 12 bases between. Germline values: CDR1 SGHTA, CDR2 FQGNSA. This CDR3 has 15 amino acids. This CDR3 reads CASSLEWGYHQPQHF. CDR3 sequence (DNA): TGTGCCAGCAGCTTAGAGTGGGGCTACCATCAGCCCCAGCATTTT.

DNA for the CDR3: TGTGCCAGCAGTGACGTGGGGAGGTGGTCGGATACGCAGTATTTT. Encoded protein: CASSDVGRWSDTQYF. The J gene is TRBJ2-3, the V gene TRBV25-1; D possibly corresponds to TRBD2 (6 bases). Trimming shortened V by 3 bases and J by 6 bases, and 16 bases separated the two germline ends. The CDR3 runs 15 residues. Looked up from germline, CDR1 is MGHDK and CDR2 is SYGVNS.

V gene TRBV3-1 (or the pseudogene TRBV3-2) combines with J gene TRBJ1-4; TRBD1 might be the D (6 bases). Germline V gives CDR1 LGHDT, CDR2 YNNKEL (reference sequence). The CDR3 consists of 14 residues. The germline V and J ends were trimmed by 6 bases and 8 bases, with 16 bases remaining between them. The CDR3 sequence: CASSIGTMGEKLFF. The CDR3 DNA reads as TGTGCCAGCAGTATTGGGACAATGGGCGAAAAACTGTTTTTT.

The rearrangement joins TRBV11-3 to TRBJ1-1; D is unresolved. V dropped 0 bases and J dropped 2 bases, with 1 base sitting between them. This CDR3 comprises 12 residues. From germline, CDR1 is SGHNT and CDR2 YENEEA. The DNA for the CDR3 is TGTGCCAGCAGCTTAGACAACACTGAAGCTTTCTTT. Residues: CASSLDNTEAFF.

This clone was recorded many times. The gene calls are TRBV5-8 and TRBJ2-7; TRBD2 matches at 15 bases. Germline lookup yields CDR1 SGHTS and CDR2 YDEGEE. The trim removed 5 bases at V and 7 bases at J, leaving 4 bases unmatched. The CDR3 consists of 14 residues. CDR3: CASRSGLAGGEQYF. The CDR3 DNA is TGTGCCAGCAGGTCGGGACTAGCGGGAGGAGAGCAGTACTTC.

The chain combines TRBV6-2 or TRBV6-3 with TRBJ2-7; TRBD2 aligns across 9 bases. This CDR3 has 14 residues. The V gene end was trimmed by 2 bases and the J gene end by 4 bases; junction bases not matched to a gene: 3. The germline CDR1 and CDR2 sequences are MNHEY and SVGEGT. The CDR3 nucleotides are TGTGCCAGCAGTTACCTTAGCGGGGGATACGAGCAGTACTTC. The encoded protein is CASSYLSGGYEQYF.

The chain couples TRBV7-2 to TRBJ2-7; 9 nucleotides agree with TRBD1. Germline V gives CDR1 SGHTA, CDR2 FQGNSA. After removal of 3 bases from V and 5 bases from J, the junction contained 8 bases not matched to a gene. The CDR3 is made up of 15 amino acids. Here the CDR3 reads CASSFLQGARDEQYF. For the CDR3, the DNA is TGTGCCAGCAGCTTTCTACAGGGGGCCAGGGACGAGCAGTACTTC.